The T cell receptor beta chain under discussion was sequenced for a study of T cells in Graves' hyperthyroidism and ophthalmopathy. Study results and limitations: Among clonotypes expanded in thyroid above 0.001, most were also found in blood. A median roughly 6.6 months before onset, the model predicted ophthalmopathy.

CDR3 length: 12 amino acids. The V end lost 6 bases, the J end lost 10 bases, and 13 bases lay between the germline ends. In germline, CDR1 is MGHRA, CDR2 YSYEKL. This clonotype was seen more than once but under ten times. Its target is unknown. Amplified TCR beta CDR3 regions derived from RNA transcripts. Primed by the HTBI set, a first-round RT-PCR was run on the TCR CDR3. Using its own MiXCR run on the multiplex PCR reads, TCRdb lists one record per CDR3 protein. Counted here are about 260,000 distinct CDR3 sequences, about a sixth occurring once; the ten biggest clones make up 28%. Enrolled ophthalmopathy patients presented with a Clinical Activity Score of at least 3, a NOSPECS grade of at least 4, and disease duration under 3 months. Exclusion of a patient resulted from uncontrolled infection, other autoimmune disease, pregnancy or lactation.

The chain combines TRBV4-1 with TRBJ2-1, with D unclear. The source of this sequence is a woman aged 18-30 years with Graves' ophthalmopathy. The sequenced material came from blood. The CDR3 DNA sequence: TGCGCCAGCAGTATAGGGATTCGGGAGCAGTTCTTC. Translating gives CASSIGIREQFF.